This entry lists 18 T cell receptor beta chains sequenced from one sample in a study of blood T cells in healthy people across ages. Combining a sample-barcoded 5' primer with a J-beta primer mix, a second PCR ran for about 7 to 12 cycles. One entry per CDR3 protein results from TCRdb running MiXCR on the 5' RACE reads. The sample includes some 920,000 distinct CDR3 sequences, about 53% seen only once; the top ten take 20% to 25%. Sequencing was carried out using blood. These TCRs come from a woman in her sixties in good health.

CDR3 in amino acids: CASSYSKGSRQYF. The CDR3 DNA is TGTGCCAGCAGTTACTCGAAGGGTTCGAGGCAGTACTTC. The V call is TRBV6-5, the J call TRBJ2-7; no clear D gene. The CDR3 is 13 residues long. Germline CDR1 is MNHEY and CDR2 is SVGAGI. Trimming left V 0 bases short and J 9 bases short, with 12 bases between.

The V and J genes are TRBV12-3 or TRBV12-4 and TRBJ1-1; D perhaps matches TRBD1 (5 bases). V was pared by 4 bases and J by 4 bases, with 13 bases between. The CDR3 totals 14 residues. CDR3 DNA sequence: TGTGCCAGCAGTTACCGCCCGACAGCCACTGAAGCTTTCTTT. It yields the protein CASSYRPTATEAFF.

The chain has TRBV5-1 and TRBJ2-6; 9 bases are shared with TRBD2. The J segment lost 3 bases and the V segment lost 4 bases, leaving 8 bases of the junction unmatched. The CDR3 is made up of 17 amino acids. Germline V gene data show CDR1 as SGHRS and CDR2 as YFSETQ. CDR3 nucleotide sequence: TGCGCCAGCAGCCTAGGGATAGCGGGAGATGGGGCCAACGTCCTGACTTTC. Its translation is CASSLGIAGDGANVLTF.

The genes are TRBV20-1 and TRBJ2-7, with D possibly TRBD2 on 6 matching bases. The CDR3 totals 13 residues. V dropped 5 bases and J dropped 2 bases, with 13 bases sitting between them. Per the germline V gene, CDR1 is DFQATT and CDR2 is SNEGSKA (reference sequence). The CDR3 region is CSAGGAGPYEQYF. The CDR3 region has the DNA TGCAGTGCTGGCGGGGCCGGGCCCTACGAGCAGTACTTC.

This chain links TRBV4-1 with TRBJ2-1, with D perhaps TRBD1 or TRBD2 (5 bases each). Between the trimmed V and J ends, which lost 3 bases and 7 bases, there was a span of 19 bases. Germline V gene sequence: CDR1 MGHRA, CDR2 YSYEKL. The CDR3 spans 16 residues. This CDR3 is CASSQLPGPPRNEQFF. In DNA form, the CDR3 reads TGCGCCAGCAGCCAGTTACCGGGACCCCCTAGAAATGAGCAGTTCTTC.

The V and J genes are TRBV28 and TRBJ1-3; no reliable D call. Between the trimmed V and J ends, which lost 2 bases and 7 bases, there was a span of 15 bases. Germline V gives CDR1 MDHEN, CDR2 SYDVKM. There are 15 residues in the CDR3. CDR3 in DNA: TGTGCCAGCAGTTTAACCAGGACGCTCGGGAACACCATATATTTT. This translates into CASSLTRTLGNTIYF.

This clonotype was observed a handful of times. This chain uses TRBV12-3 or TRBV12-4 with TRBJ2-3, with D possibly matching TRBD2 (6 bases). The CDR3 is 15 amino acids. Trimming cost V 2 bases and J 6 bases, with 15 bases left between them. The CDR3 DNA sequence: TGTGCCAGCAGTTTACAAGGCGGGACGACCGATACGCAGTATTTT. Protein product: CASSLQGGTTDTQYF.

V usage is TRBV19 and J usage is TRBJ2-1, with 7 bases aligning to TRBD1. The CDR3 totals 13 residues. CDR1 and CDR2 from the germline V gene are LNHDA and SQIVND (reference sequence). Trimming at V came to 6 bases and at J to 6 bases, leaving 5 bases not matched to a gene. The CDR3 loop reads CASRTTGVNEQFF. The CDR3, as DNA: TGTGCCAGTAGAACCACAGGGGTCAATGAGCAGTTCTTC.

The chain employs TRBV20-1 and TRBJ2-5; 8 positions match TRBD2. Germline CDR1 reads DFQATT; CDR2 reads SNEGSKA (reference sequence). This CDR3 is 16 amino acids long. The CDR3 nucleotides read TGCAGCGCCACTGATGGAGCGGGAGTGTTGGAAGAGACCCAGTACTTC. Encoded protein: CSATDGAGVLEETQYF.

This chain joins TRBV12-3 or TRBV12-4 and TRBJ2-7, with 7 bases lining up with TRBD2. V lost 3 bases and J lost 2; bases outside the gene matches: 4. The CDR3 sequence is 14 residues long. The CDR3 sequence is CASSFEGGPYEQYF. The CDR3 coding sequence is TGTGCCAGCAGTTTTGAGGGAGGGCCCTACGAGCAGTACTTC.

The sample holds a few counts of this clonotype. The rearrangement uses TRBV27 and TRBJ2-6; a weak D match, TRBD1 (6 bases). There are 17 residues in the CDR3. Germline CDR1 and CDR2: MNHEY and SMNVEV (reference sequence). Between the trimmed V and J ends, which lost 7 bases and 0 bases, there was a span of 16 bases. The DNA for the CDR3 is TGTGCCAGCAACCCGACAGGCGACAGCTCTGGGGCCAACGTCCTGACTTTC. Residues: CASNPTGDSSGANVLTF.

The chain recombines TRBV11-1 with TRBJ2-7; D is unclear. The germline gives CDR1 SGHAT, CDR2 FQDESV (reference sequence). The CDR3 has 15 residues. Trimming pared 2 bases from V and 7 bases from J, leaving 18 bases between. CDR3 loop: CASSLSLGKGNEQYF. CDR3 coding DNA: TGTGCCAGCAGCTTATCTCTAGGGAAAGGCAATGAGCAGTACTTC. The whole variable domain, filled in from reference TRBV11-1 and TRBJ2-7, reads EAEVAQSPRYKITEKSQAVAFWCDPISGHATLYWYRQILGQGPELLVQFQDESVVDDSQLPKDRFSAERLKGVDSTLKIQPAELGDSAMYLCASSLSLGKGNEQYFGPGTRLTVT.

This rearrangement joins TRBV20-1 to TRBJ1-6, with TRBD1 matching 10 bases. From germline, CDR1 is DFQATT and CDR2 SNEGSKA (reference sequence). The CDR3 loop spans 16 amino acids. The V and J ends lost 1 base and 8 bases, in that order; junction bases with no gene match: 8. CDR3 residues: CSARAQRQGAYSPLHF. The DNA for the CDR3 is TGCAGTGCTAGAGCCCAACGACAGGGGGCATATTCACCCCTCCACTTT.

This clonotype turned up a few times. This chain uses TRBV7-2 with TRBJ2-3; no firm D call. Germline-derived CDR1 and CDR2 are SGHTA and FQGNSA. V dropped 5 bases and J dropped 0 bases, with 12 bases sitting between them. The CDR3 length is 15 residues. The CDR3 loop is CASSPNFISTDTQYF. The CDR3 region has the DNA TGTGCCAGCAGCCCGAACTTCATAAGCACAGATACGCAGTATTTT.

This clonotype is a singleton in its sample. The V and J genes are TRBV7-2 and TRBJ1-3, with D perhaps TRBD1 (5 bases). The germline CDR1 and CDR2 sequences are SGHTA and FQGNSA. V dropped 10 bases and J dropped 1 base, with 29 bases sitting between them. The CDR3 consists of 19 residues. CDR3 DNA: TGTGCCACCCACTCAGGACGTTGGGGGAGAGGTCGGTCTGGAAACACCATATATTTT. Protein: CATHSGRWGRGRSGNTIYF.

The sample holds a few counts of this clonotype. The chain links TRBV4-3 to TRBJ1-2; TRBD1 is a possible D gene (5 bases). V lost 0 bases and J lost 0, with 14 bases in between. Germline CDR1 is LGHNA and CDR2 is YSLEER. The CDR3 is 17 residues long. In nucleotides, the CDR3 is TGCGCCAGCAGCCAAGATAGTGGGGGACGGTCTAACTATGGCTACACCTTC. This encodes CASSQDSGGRSNYGYTF.

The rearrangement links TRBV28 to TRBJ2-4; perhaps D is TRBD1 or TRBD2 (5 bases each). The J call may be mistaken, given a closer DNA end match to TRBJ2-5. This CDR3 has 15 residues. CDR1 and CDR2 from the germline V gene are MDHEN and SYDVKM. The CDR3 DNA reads TGTGCCAGCGGGTCCACCGGGGCGGTCCAAGAGACCCAGTACTTC. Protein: CASGSTGAVQETQYF.

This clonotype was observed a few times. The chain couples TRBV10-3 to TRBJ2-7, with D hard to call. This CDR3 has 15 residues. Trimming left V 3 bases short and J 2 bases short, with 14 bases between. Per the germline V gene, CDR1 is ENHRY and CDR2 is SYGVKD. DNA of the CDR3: TGTGCCATCAGTGAATCAGCGTCTCTTACCTACGAGCAGTACTTC. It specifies CAISESASLTYEQYF.